The T cell receptor (beta chain) under discussion was sequenced for a study of CDR3 diversity in severe acne. V lost 5 bases and J 5 bases, leaving 12 bases between the germline ends. The CDR3 sequence is 12 residues long. Germline V gives CDR1 DFQATT, CDR2 SNEGSKA (reference sequence). This clonotype appeared many times. Each CDR3 protein is one row after TCRdb ran MiXCR on the PCR reads. The sample has over 85,000 distinct CDR3 sequences, around 56% seen once; the top ten hold 9.5% to 15%. The sample was blood. The source of this sequence is a male donor with acne. The rearrangement links TRBV20-1 to TRBJ1-1; D is perhaps TRBD1 (5 bases). The CDR3 coding sequence is TGCAGTGCTTCCCAGGGCTGGACTGAAGCTTTCTTT. It specifies CSASQGWTEAFF.